These T cell receptor beta chains were read from a single sample in a study of blood T cell repertoires in COVID-19. Sequencing used immunoSEQ multiplex PCR; TCRdb keeps in-frame clones, though not all of them. The sample lists approximately 50,000 clones, just over 90% occurring once. Sequenced input: peripheral blood. The source of these receptors is a man aged 40-49 years with acute or convalescent COVID-19. The CDR3 runs from the conserved cysteine through the conserved F or W. Fields, in order: D gene, J gene, V gene, clone size, CDR3 DNA, CDR3 protein. D genes are given only for firm matches. Not every row has a clone size; where given, it reads once, few, many or a size class.

d_gene: TRBD1
j_gene: TRBJ1-2
v_gene: TRBV19
abundance: -
CDR3nt: TGTGCCAGTATCGCCCGGGGGGGACAGGGAAGCGGAAACTATGGCTACACCTTC
CDR3aa: CASIARGGQGSGNYGYTF

d_gene: TRBD2
j_gene: TRBJ2-3
v_gene: TRBV9
abundance: -
CDR3nt: TGTGCCAGCAGCGTAGCACCTCTAGCGGGAGTTGGCTCAGATACGCAGTATTTT
CDR3aa: CASSVAPLAGVGSDTQYF

d_gene: TRBD2
j_gene: TRBJ2-5
v_gene: TRBV19
abundance: -
CDR3nt: TGTGCCAGTAGTATAGACCTCGTTAGCGGGGGTAAAGAGACCCAGTACTTC
CDR3aa: CASSIDLVSGGKETQYF

d_gene: -
j_gene: TRBJ1-4
v_gene: TRBV4-1
abundance: -
CDR3nt: TGCGCCAGCAGCCGTTTGCAGGGGCTGACTAATGAAAAACTGTTTTTT
CDR3aa: CASSRLQGLTNEKLFF

d_gene: TRBD2
j_gene: TRBJ2-3
v_gene: TRBV5-1
abundance: -
CDR3nt: TGCGCCAGCAGCTTGCGGCTAGCGGTTAGCACAGATACGCAGTATTTT
CDR3aa: CASSLRLAVSTDTQYF

d_gene: TRBD1
j_gene: TRBJ1-6
v_gene: TRBV30
abundance: -
CDR3nt: TGTGCCTGGAAAAAGGGGGCCTCTAATTCACCCCTCCACTTT
CDR3aa: CAWKKGASNSPLHF

d_gene: -
j_gene: TRBJ1-4
v_gene: TRBV21-1
abundance: -
CDR3nt: TGTGCCGCAGGGGGTCCAAGTGAAAAACTGTTTTTT
CDR3aa: CAAGGPSEKLFF

d_gene: -
j_gene: TRBJ2-7
v_gene: TRBV7-9
abundance: -
CDR3nt: TGTGCCAGCAGCCCCAGGGGGGCTAGGGAGCAGTACTTC
CDR3aa: CASSPRGAREQYF

d_gene: -
j_gene: TRBJ2-5
v_gene: TRBV3-1/TRBV3-2
abundance: once
CDR3nt: TGTGCCAGCAGCCAAGGATACGACGGGGAGACCCAGTACTTC
CDR3aa: CASSQGYDGETQYF

d_gene: -
j_gene: TRBJ1-1
v_gene: TRBV19
abundance: -
CDR3nt: TGTGCCAGTAGTAAAATCCCGGACAGACTTAACACTGAAGCTTTCTTT
CDR3aa: CASSKIPDRLNTEAFF

d_gene: TRBD1
j_gene: TRBJ1-2
v_gene: TRBV2
abundance: -
CDR3nt: TGTGCCAGCAGCGGACAGGGAGGTGGCTACACCTTC
CDR3aa: CASSGQGGGYTF

d_gene: TRBD1
j_gene: TRBJ1-5
v_gene: TRBV15
abundance: -
CDR3nt: TGTGCCACCAGCATCGACAGGGCTCCCCGATATAGCAATCAGCCCCAGCATTTT
CDR3aa: CATSIDRAPRYSNQPQHF

d_gene: -
j_gene: TRBJ2-7
v_gene: TRBV11-1
abundance: -
CDR3nt: TGTGCCAGCAGCCTTGGACCCTCGAGGGCCAACTACGAGCAGTACTTC
CDR3aa: CASSLGPSRANYEQYF

d_gene: -
j_gene: TRBJ2-1
v_gene: TRBV7-3
abundance: -
CDR3nt: TGTGCCAGCAGCTTAAAGCAAGGGGGTTACAATGAGCAGTTCTTC
CDR3aa: CASSLKQGGYNEQFF

d_gene: TRBD2
j_gene: TRBJ2-3
v_gene: TRBV14
abundance: -
CDR3nt: TGTGCCAGCAGCCTAACCTCCTTAGCGGGAGGGAGCACAGATACGCAGTATTTT
CDR3aa: CASSLTSLAGGSTDTQYF

d_gene: TRBD1
j_gene: TRBJ2-7
v_gene: TRBV27
abundance: -
CDR3nt: TGTGCCAGCAGTTTAGATAACAGGGGGTTTTACGAGCAGTACTTC
CDR3aa: CASSLDNRGFYEQYF

d_gene: -
j_gene: TRBJ2-2
v_gene: TRBV6-6
abundance: -
CDR3nt: TGTGCCAGCAGTTACCAGGGGTCCTCCACCGGGGAGCTGTTTTTT
CDR3aa: CASSYQGSSTGELFF

d_gene: -
j_gene: TRBJ2-1
v_gene: TRBV5-1
abundance: -
CDR3nt: TGCGCCAGCAGCCCTAAGAAGCGCACGTCCTACAATGAGCAGTTCTTC
CDR3aa: CASSPKKRTSYNEQFF

d_gene: -
j_gene: TRBJ2-5
v_gene: TRBV6-1
abundance: -
CDR3nt: TGTGCCAGCAGTGAATTTGACAGCCAAGAGACCCAGTACTTC
CDR3aa: CASSEFDSQETQYF

d_gene: TRBD1
j_gene: TRBJ1-6
v_gene: TRBV9
abundance: -
CDR3nt: TGTGCCAGCAGCACTTGGATTGACAGGGGGCTTTCACCCCTCCACTTT
CDR3aa: CASSTWIDRGLSPLHF

d_gene: -
j_gene: TRBJ2-1
v_gene: TRBV7-2
abundance: -
CDR3nt: TGTGCCAGCAGCCCACAACAACGCTCCTACAATGAGCAGTTCTTC
CDR3aa: CASSPQQRSYNEQFF

d_gene: -
j_gene: TRBJ2-5
v_gene: TRBV2
abundance: -
CDR3nt: TGTGCCAGCAATCTCCTAGAGACCCAGTACTTC
CDR3aa: CASNLLETQYF

d_gene: -
j_gene: TRBJ1-3
v_gene: TRBV6-6
abundance: -
CDR3nt: TGTGCCAGCAGACGACAGGTCCCCTCTGGAAACACCATATATTTT
CDR3aa: CASRRQVPSGNTIYF

d_gene: -
j_gene: TRBJ1-5
v_gene: TRBV6-5
abundance: -
CDR3nt: TGTGCCAGCGCCAGGGAGGGAAGCAATCAGCCCCAGCATTTT
CDR3aa: CASAREGSNQPQHF

d_gene: TRBD2
j_gene: TRBJ2-2
v_gene: TRBV5-1
abundance: once
CDR3nt: TGCGCCAGCAGCCCAGGACTAGCGGGAGATACCGGGGAGCTGTTTTTT
CDR3aa: CASSPGLAGDTGELFF

d_gene: TRBD1
j_gene: TRBJ1-4
v_gene: TRBV19
abundance: -
CDR3nt: TGTGCCAGTAGACAGGGGGCATTTGGTAATGAAAAACTGTTTTTT
CDR3aa: CASRQGAFGNEKLFF

d_gene: -
j_gene: TRBJ2-1
v_gene: TRBV15
abundance: -
CDR3nt: TGTGCCACCAGCAGGGCCGTTAAGAATGAGCAGTTCTTC
CDR3aa: CATSRAVKNEQFF

d_gene: TRBD2
j_gene: TRBJ2-7
v_gene: TRBV11-2
abundance: -
CDR3nt: TGTGCCAGCAGCCATTGGACTAGCGGAAAGACCTACGAGCAGTACTTC
CDR3aa: CASSHWTSGKTYEQYF

d_gene: -
j_gene: TRBJ2-3
v_gene: TRBV5-1
abundance: once
CDR3nt: TGCGCCAGCAGCTCTGGGGACTTTAGCACAGATACGCAGTATTTT
CDR3aa: CASSSGDFSTDTQYF

d_gene: -
j_gene: TRBJ2-5
v_gene: TRBV5-1
abundance: -
CDR3nt: TGCGCCAGCAGCCACTCTCAAGAGACCCAGTACTTC
CDR3aa: CASSHSQETQYF

d_gene: -
j_gene: TRBJ2-7
v_gene: TRBV10-2
abundance: -
CDR3nt: TGCGCCAGCGGTTCTTTCGGGGGTAGGAGTCTGGGGGAGCAGTACTTC
CDR3aa: CASGSFGGRSLGEQYF

d_gene: TRBD2
j_gene: TRBJ2-1
v_gene: TRBV5-8
abundance: -
CDR3nt: TGTGCCAGCAGCCTCTTGGCGGGAGGGCCGTCCTACAATGAGCAGTTCTTC
CDR3aa: CASSLLAGGPSYNEQFF

d_gene: -
j_gene: TRBJ2-3
v_gene: TRBV14
abundance: once
CDR3nt: TGTGCCAGCAGTTTAGTAACTAGCACAGATACGCAGTATTTT
CDR3aa: CASSLVTSTDTQYF

d_gene: TRBD1
j_gene: TRBJ1-4
v_gene: TRBV7-2
abundance: -
CDR3nt: TGTGCCAGCAGACCCCGGACAGGCAGGGGTGAAAAACTGTTTTTT
CDR3aa: CASRPRTGRGEKLFF

d_gene: TRBD1
j_gene: TRBJ1-5
v_gene: TRBV28
abundance: -
CDR3nt: TGTGCCAGCAGGACCCCGGGACAGGGGGTTCAGCCCCAGCATTTT
CDR3aa: CASRTPGQGVQPQHF

d_gene: -
j_gene: TRBJ1-5
v_gene: TRBV7-8
abundance: -
CDR3nt: TGTGCCAGCAGCTTACCGGGAGGAAATCAGCCCCAGCATTTT
CDR3aa: CASSLPGGNQPQHF

d_gene: TRBD1
j_gene: TRBJ2-2
v_gene: TRBV11-2
abundance: -
CDR3nt: TGTGCCAGCAGTCCTATCGGGACAGGGCGAAACGGGGAGCTGTTTTTT
CDR3aa: CASSPIGTGRNGELFF

d_gene: TRBD2
j_gene: TRBJ2-3
v_gene: TRBV19
abundance: -
CDR3nt: TGTGCCAGTAGTTGGTTAGCGGGCGTACAGGCTACGCAGTATTTT
CDR3aa: CASSWLAGVQATQYF

d_gene: -
j_gene: TRBJ1-4
v_gene: TRBV27
abundance: -
CDR3nt: TGTGCCAGCAGTTTATCGAGGGGGAATGAAAAACTGTTTTTT
CDR3aa: CASSLSRGNEKLFF

d_gene: -
j_gene: TRBJ1-3
v_gene: TRBV7-8
abundance: few
CDR3nt: TGTGCCAGCAGCTTAGATTCCCCCTCAGTTTCTGGAAACACCATATATTTT
CDR3aa: CASSLDSPSVSGNTIYF

d_gene: TRBD1
j_gene: TRBJ1-6
v_gene: TRBV27
abundance: -
CDR3nt: TGTGCCAGCAGTTTACGACAGGGATTGGATTCACCCCTCCACTTT
CDR3aa: CASSLRQGLDSPLHF

d_gene: TRBD1
j_gene: TRBJ2-6
v_gene: TRBV10-2
abundance: -
CDR3nt: TGCGCCAGCAGTGACGGACAGGGCTCTGGGGCCAACGTCCTGACTTTC
CDR3aa: CASSDGQGSGANVLTF

d_gene: TRBD1
j_gene: TRBJ1-1
v_gene: TRBV12-3/TRBV12-4
abundance: -
CDR3nt: TGTGCCAGCCGAGGACAGGGTGGAACTGAAGCTTTCTTT
CDR3aa: CASRGQGGTEAFF

d_gene: -
j_gene: TRBJ2-7
v_gene: TRBV12-5
abundance: -
CDR3nt: TGTGCTATAGCCTTTTACGAGCAGTACTTC
CDR3aa: CAIAFYEQYF

d_gene: TRBD1
j_gene: TRBJ1-5
v_gene: TRBV5-4
abundance: -
CDR3nt: TGTGCCAGCAGCCGGGACAGGGGGTCGAATCAGCCCCAGCATTTT
CDR3aa: CASSRDRGSNQPQHF

d_gene: TRBD1
j_gene: TRBJ1-1
v_gene: TRBV7-2
abundance: -
CDR3nt: TGTGCCAGCAGCTCCAGGGGGCCTGAAGCTTTCTTT
CDR3aa: CASSSRGPEAFF

d_gene: TRBD1
j_gene: TRBJ2-7
v_gene: TRBV7-9
abundance: -
CDR3nt: TGTGCCAGCAGCTCCTGGACAGGGGGCGTTTACGAGCAGTACTTC
CDR3aa: CASSSWTGGVYEQYF

d_gene: TRBD1
j_gene: TRBJ1-4
v_gene: TRBV30
abundance: -
CDR3nt: TGTGCCTGGAGTGTCCGCCAGGGGGCTGAAAAACTGTTTTTT
CDR3aa: CAWSVRQGAEKLFF

d_gene: -
j_gene: TRBJ2-3
v_gene: TRBV29-1
abundance: -
CDR3nt: TGCAGCGTTGCCGAGGGCGCGGATACGCAGTATTTT
CDR3aa: CSVAEGADTQYF

d_gene: -
j_gene: TRBJ2-7
v_gene: TRBV10-3
abundance: -
CDR3nt: TGTGCCATCAGAGGACTGACGTTCTACGAGCAGTACTTC
CDR3aa: CAIRGLTFYEQYF

d_gene: -
j_gene: TRBJ1-6
v_gene: TRBV18
abundance: -
CDR3nt: TGTGCCAGCTCACCAGATCCAGGGCTCTATAATTCACCCCTCCACTTT
CDR3aa: CASSPDPGLYNSPLHF

d_gene: TRBD2
j_gene: TRBJ2-2
v_gene: TRBV27
abundance: -
CDR3nt: TGTGCCAGCAGCCGCTGGCGGGAGCTAACGAACACCGGGGAGCTGTTTTTT
CDR3aa: CASSRWRELTNTGELFF

d_gene: -
j_gene: TRBJ1-6
v_gene: TRBV6-5
abundance: -
CDR3nt: TGTGCCAGCAGTTACGATGCCGGGTTGAATTCACCCCTCCACTTT
CDR3aa: CASSYDAGLNSPLHF

d_gene: -
j_gene: TRBJ1-5
v_gene: TRBV6-5
abundance: -
CDR3nt: TGTGCCAGCAGTTTCAGGGGTGGCAATCAGCCCCAGCATTTT
CDR3aa: CASSFRGGNQPQHF

d_gene: -
j_gene: TRBJ1-1
v_gene: TRBV4-3
abundance: -
CDR3nt: TGCGCCAGCAGCCAAGTGGGACATAACGAGGGTGAAGCTTTCTTT
CDR3aa: CASSQVGHNEGEAFF

d_gene: -
j_gene: TRBJ1-6
v_gene: TRBV14
abundance: -
CDR3nt: TGTGCCAGCAGCAGGGGAGGTTCCAATTATAATTCACCCCTCCACTTT
CDR3aa: CASSRGGSNYNSPLHF

d_gene: TRBD1
j_gene: TRBJ1-2
v_gene: TRBV28
abundance: -
CDR3nt: TGTGCCAGCAGTGGAGACAGGGAGGCCTATGGCTACACCTTC
CDR3aa: CASSGDREAYGYTF